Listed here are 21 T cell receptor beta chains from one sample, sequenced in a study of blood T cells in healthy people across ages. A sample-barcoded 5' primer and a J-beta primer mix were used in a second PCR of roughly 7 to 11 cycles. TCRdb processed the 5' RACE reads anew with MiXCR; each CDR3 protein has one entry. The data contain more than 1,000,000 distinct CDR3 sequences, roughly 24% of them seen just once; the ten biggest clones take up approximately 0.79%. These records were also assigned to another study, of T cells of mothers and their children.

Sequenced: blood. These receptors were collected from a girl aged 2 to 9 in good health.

The CDR3 DNA reads as TGTGCCAGCAGCGCGCTAGGGACAGGGGAGACCCAGTACTTC. The encoded protein is CASSALGTGETQYF. The chain employs TRBV5-8 and TRBJ2-1; 9 positions agree with TRBD1. TRBJ2-5 matches the DNA end more closely, so the J call is doubtful. In germline, CDR1 is SGHTS, CDR2 YDEGEE. CDR3 size: 14 residues.

CDR3 sequence: CASSPTSGRAHNIQYF. CDR3 bases: TGTGCCAGCAGTCCTACTAGCGGGAGGGCCCATAACATTCAGTACTTC. The rearrangement uses TRBV27 and TRBJ2-4; 13 positions agree with TRBD2. CDR1 is MNHEY and CDR2 is SMNVEV in the germline V gene (reference sequence). The CDR3 is 16 residues long. Unmatched junction bases numbered 8, after V lost 5 bases and J lost 7 bases.

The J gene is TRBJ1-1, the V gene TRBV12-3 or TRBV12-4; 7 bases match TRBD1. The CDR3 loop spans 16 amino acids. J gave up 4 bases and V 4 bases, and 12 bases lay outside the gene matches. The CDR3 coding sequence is TGTGCCAGCAGTTCTGGGGGACAGCCGGTCGGCACTGAAGCTTTCTTT. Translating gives CASSSGGQPVGTEAFF.

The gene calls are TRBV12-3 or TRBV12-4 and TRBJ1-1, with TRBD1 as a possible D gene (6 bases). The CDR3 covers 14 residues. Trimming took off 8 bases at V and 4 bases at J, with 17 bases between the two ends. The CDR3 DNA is TGTGCCAGCCGACTCAACAGGGCGGGCACTGAAGCTTTCTTT. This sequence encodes CASRLNRAGTEAFF.

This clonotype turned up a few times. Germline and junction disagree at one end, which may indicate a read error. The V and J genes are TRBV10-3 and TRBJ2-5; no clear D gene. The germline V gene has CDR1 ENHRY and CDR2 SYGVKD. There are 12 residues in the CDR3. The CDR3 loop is CATSELLETQYF. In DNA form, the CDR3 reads TGTGCCACCAGTGAGTTGTTGGAGACCCAGTACTTC.

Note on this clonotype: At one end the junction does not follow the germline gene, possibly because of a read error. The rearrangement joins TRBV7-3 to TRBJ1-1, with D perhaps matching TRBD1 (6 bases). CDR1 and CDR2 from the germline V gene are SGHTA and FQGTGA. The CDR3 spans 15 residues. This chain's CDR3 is CASSLTGSRGSEAFF. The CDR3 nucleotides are TGTGCCAGCAGCCTAACGGGGAGCAGGGGCTCTGAAGCTTTCTTT.

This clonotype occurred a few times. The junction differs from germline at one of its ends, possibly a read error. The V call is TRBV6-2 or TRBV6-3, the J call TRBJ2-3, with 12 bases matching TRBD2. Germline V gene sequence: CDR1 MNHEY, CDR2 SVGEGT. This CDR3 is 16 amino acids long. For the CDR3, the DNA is TGTGCCGGCAGCTCAGGACTAGCGGGGACCACAGATACGCAGTATTTT. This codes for CAGSSGLAGTTDTQYF.

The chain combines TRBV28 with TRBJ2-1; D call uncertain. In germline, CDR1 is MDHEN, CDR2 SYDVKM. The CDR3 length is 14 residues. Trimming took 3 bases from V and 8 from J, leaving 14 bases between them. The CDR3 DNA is TGTGCCAGCAGTTTGTTAGAGAATAGACATGAGCAGTTCTTC. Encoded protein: CASSLLENRHEQFF.

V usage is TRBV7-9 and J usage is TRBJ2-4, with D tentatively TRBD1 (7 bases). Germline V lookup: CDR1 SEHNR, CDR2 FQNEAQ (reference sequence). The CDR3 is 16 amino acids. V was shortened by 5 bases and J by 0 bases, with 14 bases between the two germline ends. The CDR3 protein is CASSPGGFPAKNIQYF. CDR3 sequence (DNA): TGTGCCAGCAGCCCAGGGGGGTTTCCAGCCAAAAACATTCAGTACTTC.

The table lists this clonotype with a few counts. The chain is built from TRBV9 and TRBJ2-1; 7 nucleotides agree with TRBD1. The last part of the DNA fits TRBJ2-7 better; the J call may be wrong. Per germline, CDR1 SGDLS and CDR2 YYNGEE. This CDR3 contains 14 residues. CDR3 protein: CASNLGGEGDEQYF. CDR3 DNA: TGTGCCAGCAATTTAGGGGGCGAAGGCGACGAGCAGTACTTC.

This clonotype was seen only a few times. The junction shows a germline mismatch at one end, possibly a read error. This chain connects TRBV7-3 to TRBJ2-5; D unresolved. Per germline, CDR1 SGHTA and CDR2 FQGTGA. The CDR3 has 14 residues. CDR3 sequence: CASSLLGDHETQYF. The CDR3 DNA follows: TGTGCCAGCAGCTTACTCGGTGACCACGAGACCCAGTACTTC.

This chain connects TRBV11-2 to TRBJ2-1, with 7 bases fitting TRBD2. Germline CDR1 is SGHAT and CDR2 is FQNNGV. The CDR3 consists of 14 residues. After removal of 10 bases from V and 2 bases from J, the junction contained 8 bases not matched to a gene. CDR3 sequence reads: CATGGTGPYNEQFF. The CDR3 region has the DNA TGTGCCACCGGGGGGACGGGCCCCTACAATGAGCAGTTCTTC.

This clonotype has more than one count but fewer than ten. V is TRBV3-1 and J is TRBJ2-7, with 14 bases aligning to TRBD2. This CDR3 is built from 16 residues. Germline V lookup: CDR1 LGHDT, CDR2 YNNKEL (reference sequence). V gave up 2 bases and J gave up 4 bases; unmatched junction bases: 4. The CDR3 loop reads CASSQTGTSGSYEQYF. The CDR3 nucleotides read TGTGCCAGCAGCCAAACCGGGACTAGCGGGAGTTACGAGCAGTACTTC.

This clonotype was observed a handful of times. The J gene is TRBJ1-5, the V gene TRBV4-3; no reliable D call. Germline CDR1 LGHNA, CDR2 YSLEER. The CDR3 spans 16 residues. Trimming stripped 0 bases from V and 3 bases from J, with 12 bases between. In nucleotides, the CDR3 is TGCGCCAGCAGCCAAGATCGTGGCAGCTTCAATCAGCCCCAGCATTTT. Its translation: CASSQDRGSFNQPQHF.

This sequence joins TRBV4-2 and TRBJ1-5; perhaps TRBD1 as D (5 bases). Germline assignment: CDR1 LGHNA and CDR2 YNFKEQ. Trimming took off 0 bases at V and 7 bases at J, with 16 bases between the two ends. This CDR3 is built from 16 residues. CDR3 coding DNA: TGTGCCAGCAGCCAAGATTATGATAGGGGATACCAGCCCCAGCATTTT. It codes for CASSQDYDRGYQPQHF.

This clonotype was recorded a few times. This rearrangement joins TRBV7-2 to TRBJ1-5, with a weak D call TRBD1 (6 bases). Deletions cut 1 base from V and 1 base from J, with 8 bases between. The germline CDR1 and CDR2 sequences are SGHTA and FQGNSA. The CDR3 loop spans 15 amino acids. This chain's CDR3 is CASSLVQGSNQPQHF. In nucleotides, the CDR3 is TGTGCCAGCAGCTTAGTGCAGGGGAGCAATCAGCCCCAGCATTTT. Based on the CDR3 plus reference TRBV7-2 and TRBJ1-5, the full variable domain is GAGVSQSPSNKVTEKGKDVELRCDPISGHTALYWYRQSLGQGLEFLIYFQGNSAPDKSGLPSDRFSAERTGGSVSTLTIQRTQQEDSAVYLCASSLVQGSNQPQHFGDGTRLSIL.

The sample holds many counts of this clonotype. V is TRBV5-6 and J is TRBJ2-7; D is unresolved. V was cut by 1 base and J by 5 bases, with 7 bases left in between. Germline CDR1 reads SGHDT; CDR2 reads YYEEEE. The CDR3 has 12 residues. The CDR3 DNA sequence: TGTGCCAGCAGCTTGTTCAGGAACGAGCAGTACTTC. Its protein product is CASSLFRNEQYF.

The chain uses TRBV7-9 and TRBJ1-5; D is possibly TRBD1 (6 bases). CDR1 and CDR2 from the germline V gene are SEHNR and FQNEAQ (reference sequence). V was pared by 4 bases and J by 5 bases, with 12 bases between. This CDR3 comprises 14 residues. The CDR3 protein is CASSSVDSHQPQHF. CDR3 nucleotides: TGTGCCAGCAGCTCCGTGGACAGTCATCAGCCCCAGCATTTT.

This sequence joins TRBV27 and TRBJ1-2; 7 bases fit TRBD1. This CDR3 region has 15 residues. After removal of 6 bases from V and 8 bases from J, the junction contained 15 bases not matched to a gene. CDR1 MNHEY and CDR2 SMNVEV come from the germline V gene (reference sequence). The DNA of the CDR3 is TGTGCCAGCAGGAAAGCTTTAGACAGGGCCAACGGCTACACCTTC. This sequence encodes CASRKALDRANGYTF.

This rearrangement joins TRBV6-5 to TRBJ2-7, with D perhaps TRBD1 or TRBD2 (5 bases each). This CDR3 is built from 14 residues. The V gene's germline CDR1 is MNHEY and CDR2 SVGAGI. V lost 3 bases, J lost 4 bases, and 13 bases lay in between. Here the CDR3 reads CASSYRGRSYEQYF. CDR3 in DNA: TGTGCCAGCAGTTATCGGGGCAGGTCGTACGAGCAGTACTTC.

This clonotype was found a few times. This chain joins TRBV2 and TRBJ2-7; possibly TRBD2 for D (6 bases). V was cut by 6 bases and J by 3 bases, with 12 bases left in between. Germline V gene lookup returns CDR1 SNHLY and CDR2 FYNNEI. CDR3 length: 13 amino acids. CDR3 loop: CASRGLQGYEQYF. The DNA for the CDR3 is TGTGCCAGCAGGGGACTCCAGGGCTACGAGCAGTACTTC.